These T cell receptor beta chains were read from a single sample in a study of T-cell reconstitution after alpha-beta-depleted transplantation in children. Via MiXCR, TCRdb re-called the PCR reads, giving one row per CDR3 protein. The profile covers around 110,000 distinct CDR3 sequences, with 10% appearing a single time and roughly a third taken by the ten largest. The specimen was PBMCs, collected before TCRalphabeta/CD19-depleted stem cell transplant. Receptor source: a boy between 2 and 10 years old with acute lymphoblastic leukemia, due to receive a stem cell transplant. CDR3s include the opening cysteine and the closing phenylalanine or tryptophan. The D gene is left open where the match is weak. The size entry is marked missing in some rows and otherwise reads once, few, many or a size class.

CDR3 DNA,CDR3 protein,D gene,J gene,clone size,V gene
TGTGCCAGCAGCCCCACCGGACAGGGCGCTAACTATGGCTACACCTTC,CASSPTGQGANYGYTF,TRBD1,TRBJ1-2,few,TRBV7-9
TGTGCCAGCAGCCAAGGTGAGGGGGAGGCTTCCTACGAGCAGTACTTC,CASSQGEGEASYEQYF,NA,TRBJ2-7,many,TRBV4-2
TGTGCCAGCAGCTTAACACAGGTGGTAACAGATACGCAGTATTTT,CASSLTQVVTDTQYF,NA,TRBJ2-3,NA,TRBV7-9
TGTGCCAGCAGCTTAGGACCTAGGCGCACAGATACGCAGTATTTT,CASSLGPRRTDTQYF,NA,TRBJ2-3,many,TRBV7-8
TGCAGTGCTAGAGATGTCGGGAGTAGGGTGTACGAGCAGTTCTTC,CSARDVGSRVYEQFF,NA,TRBJ2-1,NA,TRBV20-1
TGTGCCAGCAGCCCTAACAGAGAACAAGAGACCCAGTACTTC,CASSPNREQETQYF,NA,TRBJ2-5,NA,TRBV7-9
TGTGCCAGCAGTTATAGGCTAGCGCAAGAGACCCAGTACTTC,CASSYRLAQETQYF,NA,TRBJ2-5,many,TRBV6-5
TGCAGTGCTGACAGTTCTGACTATGGCTACACCTTC,CSADSSDYGYTF,NA,TRBJ1-2,few,TRBV20-1
TGTGCCAGCAGAGAGACCGGGACTAGCGGTTACGAGCAGTACTTC,CASRETGTSGYEQYF,TRBD2,TRBJ2-7,few,TRBV6-2/TRBV6-3
TGTGCCATCAGTCGATTGACCGGGGAGCTGTTTTTT,CAISRLTGELFF,NA,TRBJ2-2,few,TRBV10-3
TGCAGTGCTAGTTCAGGGAGGCAAGAGACCCAGTACTTC,CSASSGRQETQYF,NA,TRBJ2-5,NA,TRBV20-1
TGTGCCAGCAGGACTAGCGCCGGGGAGCTGTTTTTT,CASRTSAGELFF,TRBD2,TRBJ2-2,many,TRBV6-2/TRBV6-3
TGTGCCACCAGCATCGTCCCCGGGACAGGGGCCGGGGAGCTGTTTTTT,CATSIVPGTGAGELFF,TRBD1,TRBJ2-2,NA,TRBV15
TGCGCCAGCAGCTTGATTCCCCTTGGGCAGGGGGCTTATCAGCCCCAGCATTTT,CASSLIPLGQGAYQPQHF,TRBD1,TRBJ1-5,many,TRBV5-1
TGCAGTGCTAGAGTTCTTAGCGGGAGGGCCCGAACAGATACGCAGTATTTT,CSARVLSGRARTDTQYF,TRBD2,TRBJ2-3,NA,TRBV20-1
TGCGCCAGCAGCCAAGTGGAAGGGGGCAATCAGCCCCAGCATTTT,CASSQVEGGNQPQHF,NA,TRBJ1-5,NA,TRBV4-1
TGTGCCAGCAGCTCGGACAGGGGGCCCGACGGGGGCCAGTACTTC,CASSSDRGPDGGQYF,TRBD1,TRBJ2-5,NA,TRBV7-8
TGCGCCAGCAGCCAAGAGCCCAGGGCTGGGGGCTACACCTTC,CASSQEPRAGGYTF,NA,TRBJ1-2,few,TRBV4-1
TGTGCCAGCAGTGAGAACGACTATGGCTACACCTTC,CASSENDYGYTF,NA,TRBJ1-2,many,TRBV25-1
TGTGCCAGCACCCCGGGACAGGTCAACACCGGGGAGCTGTTTTTT,CASTPGQVNTGELFF,TRBD1,TRBJ2-2,NA,TRBV9
TGTGCCAGCAGCCCCCACACGACCGGGGAGCTGTTTTTT,CASSPHTTGELFF,NA,TRBJ2-2,few,TRBV7-9
TGCGCCAGCAGCTTGGTTTCTGCTGACACCGGGGAGCTGTTTTTT,CASSLVSADTGELFF,NA,TRBJ2-2,few,TRBV5-1
TGCAGCGCTGGGGGCGGGATGGTCACAGATACGCAGTATTTT,CSAGGGMVTDTQYF,NA,TRBJ2-3,many,TRBV29-1
TGCAGTGCTAGTCCCTTGCCGTTCTCTAGCACAGATACGCAGTATTTT,CSASPLPFSSTDTQYF,NA,TRBJ2-3,NA,TRBV20-1
TGCGCCAGCAGCTTGGGACTAGCGGACTACGAGCAGTACTTC,CASSLGLADYEQYF,TRBD2,TRBJ2-7,many,TRBV5-1
TGTGCCAGCAGCTTAGGGCGGGAGAGAACCTACGAGCAGTACTTC,CASSLGRERTYEQYF,TRBD2,TRBJ2-7,many,TRBV7-8
TGTGCCAGCAGCTTATGGCCAGATCAGCCCCAGCATTTT,CASSLWPDQPQHF,NA,TRBJ1-5,few,TRBV7-6
TGCGCCAGCAGCTTGGCATCAAGTCAGAACTATGGCTACACCTTC,CASSLASSQNYGYTF,NA,TRBJ1-2,NA,TRBV5-1
TGTGCCAGCTCCGCGGCCTACAATGAGCAGTTCTTC,CASSAAYNEQFF,NA,TRBJ2-1,many,TRBV27
TGCGCCAGCAGCTCGTTCCTTGAATCGACAGGGTTTGACTACGAGCAGTACTTC,CASSSFLESTGFDYEQYF,TRBD1,TRBJ2-7,few,TRBV5-1
TGTGCCAGCAGTTCGCAGACAGGCCGGTATGGCTACACCTTC,CASSSQTGRYGYTF,NA,TRBJ1-2,NA,TRBV5-8
TGTGCCAGCAGGGGATTCCGGCTAGCGGGGGCAACCGAGACCTACGAGCAGTACTTC,CASRGFRLAGATETYEQYF,TRBD2,TRBJ2-7,few,TRBV25-1
TGTGCCAGCAGTCCCGCCGGGACTAGCGGAGAGGAGCAGTACTTC,CASSPAGTSGEEQYF,TRBD2,TRBJ2-7,many,TRBV12-3/TRBV12-4
TGCGCCAGCAGTGACCTAGCAGGCTCCTACAATGAGCAGTTCTTC,CASSDLAGSYNEQFF,NA,TRBJ2-1,many,TRBV10-1
TGTGCCAGCTCACCCCATAGTAAAGGAAATGAGCAGTTCTTC,CASSPHSKGNEQFF,NA,TRBJ2-1,few,TRBV18
TGCGCCAGCAGCTCCGGACAGGGGACGGATACGCAGTATTTT,CASSSGQGTDTQYF,TRBD1,TRBJ2-3,NA,TRBV5-1
TGTGCCACCAGCAGAGAAGTTCCCGGGGAGCTGTTTTTT,CATSREVPGELFF,NA,TRBJ2-2,many,TRBV15
TGTGCCAGCAGAGGGACACTGAGCTCCTATAATTCACCCCTCCACTTT,CASRGTLSSYNSPLHF,NA,TRBJ1-6,many,TRBV2
TGTGCCAGCAGATCGCTAGCGTTGGGGGAGCTGTTTTTT,CASRSLALGELFF,NA,TRBJ2-2,few,TRBV12-3/TRBV12-4
TGTGCCAGCAGCCCCGGGGGACCCCACGTTCCACAGTCCCCGTTCTTC,CASSPGGPHVPQSPFF,NA,TRBJ2-1,few,TRBV6-2/TRBV6-3
TGTGCCACCAGTGATGGGTCGTTCCCAGATGAGCAGTACTTC,CATSDGSFPDEQYF,NA,TRBJ2-7,few,TRBV24-1
TGTGCCAGCAGCTTAGCTAGAACCGTCGGCAGGGGGACAACAGATACGCAGTATTTT,CASSLARTVGRGTTDTQYF,TRBD1,TRBJ2-3,few,TRBV11-1
TGTGCCAGCAGTACAGGGACAGGGGAAGAAGCTGAAGCTTTCTTT,CASSTGTGEEAEAFF,TRBD1,TRBJ1-1,NA,TRBV6-2/TRBV6-3
TGTGCCAGCAGTTTAGCGGCAGGAGAGGAAGAGGGGAGGGAAGAGACCCAGTACTTC,CASSLAAGEEEGREETQYF,TRBD2,TRBJ2-5,NA,TRBV28
TGCAGCGCTGGACTAGCGGGAACGAGCTCCTACAATGAGCAGTTCTTC,CSAGLAGTSSYNEQFF,TRBD2,TRBJ2-1,NA,TRBV20-1
TGCAGTGCTGGGACTAGCCAGGGCACAGATACGCAGTATTTT,CSAGTSQGTDTQYF,TRBD2,TRBJ2-3,many,TRBV20-1
TGCAGTGCTAGAGATTCAAAGGGAGTCCTCGAGCAGTACTTC,CSARDSKGVLEQYF,NA,TRBJ2-7,many,TRBV20-1
TGTGCCAGCAGCTGGGGGCCCAACACTGAAGCTTTCTTT,CASSWGPNTEAFF,NA,TRBJ1-1,few,TRBV7-9
TGTGCCATCAGCCCCGGGACTAGCGGGAGTAAAGGTTACGAGCAGTACTTC,CAISPGTSGSKGYEQYF,TRBD2,TRBJ2-7,NA,TRBV10-3
TGCGCCAGCAGCCCCGGGACTAGCATCTCCTACAATGAGCAGTTCTTC,CASSPGTSISYNEQFF,TRBD2,TRBJ2-1,many,TRBV5-1